This T cell receptor (beta chain) was sequenced in a study of radiation and T cells in renal cell carcinoma (dated by TCRdb to the early 2020s). Study-wide context: TCR beta sequencing covered fewer than 60 samples in total, comprising about 26 tumors and approximately 27 peripheral blood samples. The last blood draw happened 4 weeks after radiation, timed to coincide with nephrectomy. Across all 50 or so samples, 4,016,671 unique CDR3 nucleotide sequences, encoding 2.5 million to 3 million unique CDR3 amino acid sequences, were identified.

Notes on this clone: Its antigen target is currently unknown. No quality values exist for individual bases; no much larger clone is one base distant.

From the cysteine up to the phenylalanine, the CDR3 has a length of 18 residues. The DNA shown is the 54-base CDR3, in frame from base 1. For CDR1 and CDR2, the germline V gene lists MDHEN and SYDVKM. Ends trimmed: V by 6 bases, J by 4 bases; bases unmatched to a gene: 10. What the authors observed across the whole study: Tracking of blood repertoire dynamics stopped at roughly four weeks after treatment, with no follow-up past that point. In blood, the top tumor clonotypes increased between baseline and 2 weeks post-radiation and then shrank by 4 weeks, which suggests that tumor-resident clones expanded only transiently. The single-armed trial design could not address effects of radiation dose or scheduling on the TCR repertoire. Because pretreatment tumor biopsies were not available, the study could not determine whether clonotypes were already present within the tumor at baseline.

The immunoSEQ kit was used, according to the manufacturer's recommendations, to generate TCR beta libraries from genomic DNA. To prepare the libraries, a first multiplex PCR with proprietary primers was run, followed by a second PCR that added unique barcodes, and a bead cleanup was done after each round. A positive control reaction and a negative control reaction, both provided in the kit, were run with every batch of samples. The final libraries underwent checking on an Agilent 4200 TapeStation D1000 ScreenTape, volumetric pooling, and quantification by qPCR. Sequencing was performed on an Illumina NextSeq500 using a MidOutput 150-cycle cartridge, with 156 Read1 cycles, 15 Index1 cycles, and the kit custom primers. The pooled library was loaded at roughly 1 pM with about 21% PhiX control spiked in. Under the source paper's analysis protocol: The vendor-processed data were analyzed in R, and a clonotype was defined as all T cells that share the same CDR3 nucleotide sequence. In the clone abundance analyses, frequencies were normalized to the 10,000 most abundant clones in each sample. Public T cell clones, averaging fewer than five per sample, were removed before analysis. An abundance difference of at least 32-fold between compartments was the criterion for calling clonotypes tumor-enriched or baseline blood-enriched. A beta-binomial differential abundance model was applied to find clonotypes that expanded or contracted between blood time points. The Baroni-Urbani and Buser coefficient was used to measure tumor-blood repertoire similarity, and groups were compared with two-tailed Wilcoxon tests in R. Here the immuneACCESS table is served through TCRdb, limited to in-frame sequences with V and J called. Missing clones are a known gap in these copies; in checked studies unresolved V genes cover under half, and the rest lacks a known reason. The DNA was the basis for D and trimming; V, J and clone size are from that table. This sample comprises 140,000 to 150,000 clones, about 88% of them detected only once. The ten most abundant clones make up about 17% of the sample.

The time point label, as the study defines it: blood 4 weeks post-SBRT, at nephrectomy. The meaning of the sample's treatment or condition label: 15 Gy SBRT to primary tumor, nephrectomy 4 weeks later. Samples were obtained from a clinical trial, in which 15 Gy stereotactic body radiation therapy was delivered to primary renal cell carcinomas and nephrectomy was performed 4 weeks later. To follow tumor-enriched clonotypes, peripheral blood was collected serially from radiation-treated patients at baseline and again at 2 weeks and 4 weeks after SBRT. Every patient had renal cell carcinoma of clear cell pathology. The QIAamp DNA Blood Mini Kit (Qiagen) was used to prepare genomic DNA for TCR sequencing. The analyses included just those samples that passed every quality control check.

Sequencing used blood, obtained from a patient whose treatment included radiotherapy and nephrectomy. Recombination joined TRBV28 with TRBJ2-6, and 12 bases in between align with TRBD1. The sequence came from a woman between 45 and 60 years old with renal cell carcinoma. At the DNA level, the sequence is TGTGCCAGCAGGCGACCGGGACAGGGGGCGGAGGGGGCCAACGTCCTGACTTTC. Protein translation: CASRRPGQGAEGANVLTF.